One and the same sample provided the 30 T cell receptor beta chains below, sequenced in a study of CD8+CD57+ T cells in acquired aplastic anemia. Researchers used genomic DNA as the template to profile TCR beta VDJ and CDR3. TCRdb used MiXCR to reprocess the reads, holding one entry per CDR3 protein. The sample shows over 200,000 distinct CDR3 sequences, around 60% of them seen only once. What was sequenced was sorted CD4+, CD8+, or CD8+CD57+ T cells (not recorded which) from PBMCs. The receptors shown here come from a human donor in good health.

This clonotype was observed a single time. A read error may account for a junction end that differs from germline. V usage is TRBV7-9 and J usage is TRBJ2-7; a possible D gene is TRBD2 (7 bases). Germline-derived CDR1 and CDR2 are SEHNR and FQNEAQ (reference sequence). This CDR3 is 13 amino acids long. The CDR3 loop reads CASSKGGFYEQYF. CDR3 in DNA: TGCGCCAGCAGCAAGGGGGGGTTCTACGAGCAGTACTTC.

V usage is TRBV20-1 and J usage is TRBJ2-7; 9 nucleotides align to TRBD1. Germline values: CDR1 DFQATT, CDR2 SNEGSKA (reference sequence). The CDR3 is made up of 13 amino acids. The trim removed 6 bases at V and 5 bases at J, leaving 8 bases unmatched. The CDR3 region is CSATGTGKDEQYF. DNA of the CDR3: TGCAGTGCAACCGGGACAGGGAAGGACGAGCAGTACTTC.

This clonotype was detected a few times. An end of the junction does not agree with germline; a read error may underlie this. The chain carries TRBV12-3 or TRBV12-4 and TRBJ2-5; D is unresolved. This CDR3 is built from 13 residues. The CDR3 spells CAISSQIKETQYF. In DNA form, the CDR3 reads TGTGCCATCAGTTCCCAGATCAAGGAGACCCAGTACTTC.

This clonotype has at least ten counts. The chain is built from TRBV5-1 and TRBJ2-7; 7 nucleotides align to TRBD2. Germline-derived CDR1 and CDR2 are SGHRS and YFSETQ. CDR3 length equals 14 residues. Trimming cost V 1 base and J 4 bases; bases outside gene matches: 5. The CDR3 DNA is TGCGCCAGCAGCTTGTACGCGGGAGCTTACGAGCAGTACTTC. As protein: CASSLYAGAYEQYF.

This clonotype was observed at least ten times. The CDR3 region has the DNA TGTGCCAGCAGTCCCCAGGGAATCACTGAAGCTTTCTTT. It specifies CASSPQGITEAFF. This chain joins TRBV12-3 or TRBV12-4 and TRBJ1-1; possibly TRBD1 for D (5 bases). Trimming took 5 bases from V and 4 from J, leaving 11 bases between them. CDR3 length: 13 residues.

The chain uses TRBV20-1 and TRBJ1-1; TRBD1 agrees at 7 bases. The CDR3 covers 14 residues. V lost 3 bases to trimming and J lost 4 bases; unmatched junction nucleotides: 8. In germline, CDR1 is DFQATT, CDR2 SNEGSKA (reference sequence). In nucleotides, the CDR3 is TGCAGTGCTAGGGCAAGACAGGGCGTCACTGAAGCTTTCTTT. It encodes CSARARQGVTEAFF.

The table lists this clonotype with a few counts. This rearrangement joins TRBV20-1 to TRBJ1-5; D is uncertain. The ends were cut back, 6 bases at V and 2 bases at J, with 17 bases in the middle. Looked up from germline, CDR1 is DFQATT and CDR2 is SNEGSKA (reference sequence). The CDR3 is 15 residues long. As DNA, the CDR3 is TGCAGTGCCCCCCAGTGGGGTCGCGGCAATCAGCCCCAGCATTTT. It codes for CSAPQWGRGNQPQHF.

CDR3 sequence (DNA): TGTGCCAGCAGCGTAACCCGGGACAGTGGCTACACCTTC. Translated: CASSVTRDSGYTF. V is TRBV7-9 and J is TRBJ1-2; 7 bases are shared with TRBD1. The V segment lost 5 bases and the J segment 7 bases; nucleotides outside the gene matches: 7. This CDR3 has 13 residues. The germline CDR1 and CDR2 sequences are SEHNR and FQNEAQ (reference sequence).

The DNA of the CDR3 is TGCAGTGCTAGCCCACTAGCCCGGGGCAGCTCCTACGAGCAGTACTTC. It encodes CSASPLARGSSYEQYF. The V and J genes are TRBV20-1 and TRBJ2-7; TRBD2 might be the D (6 bases). Germline assignment: CDR1 DFQATT and CDR2 SNEGSKA (reference sequence). Trimming cost V 3 bases and J 0 bases, with 18 bases left between them. The CDR3 contains 16 residues.

The chain carries TRBV7-9 and TRBJ2-5; TRBD1 or TRBD2 may be the D gene (6 bases each). Germline CDR1 reads SEHNR; CDR2 reads FQNEAQ (reference sequence). Trimming took off 2 bases at V and 3 bases at J, with 19 bases between the two ends. The CDR3 runs 17 residues. CDR3 in amino acids: CASSLMGGGSGKETQYF. The CDR3 coding sequence is TGTGCCAGCAGCTTAATGGGGGGCGGCAGCGGCAAAGAGACCCAGTACTTC.

This clonotype was seen at least ten times. This chain links TRBV29-1 with TRBJ1-2, with 7 positions matching TRBD1. This CDR3 spans 12 amino acids. CDR1 SQVTM and CDR2 ANQGSEA come from the germline V gene. V shed 7 bases, J shed 6 bases, and the junction held 8 bases outside the gene matches. CDR3 loop: CSARTGGNGYTF. The CDR3, as DNA: TGCAGCGCAAGGACAGGCGGGAATGGCTACACCTTC.

The gene calls are TRBV7-6 and TRBJ2-1; 11 bases align to TRBD2. The V gene end was trimmed by 1 base and the J gene end by 1 base; junction bases not matched to a gene: 6. Per the germline V gene, CDR1 is SGHVS and CDR2 is FNYEAQ. There are 18 residues in the CDR3. The CDR3 sequence is CASSLELAGARSYNEQFF. The CDR3 DNA sequence: TGTGCCAGCAGCTTAGAACTAGCGGGAGCTAGATCCTACAATGAGCAGTTCTTC. The full variable domain, completed using reference TRBV7-6 and TRBJ2-1, is GAGVSQSPRYKVTKRGQDVALRCDPISGHVSLYWYRQALGQGPEFLTYFNYEAQQDKSGLPNDRFSAERPEGSISTLTIQRTEQRDSAMYRCASSLELAGARSYNEQFFGPGTRLTVL.

Many counts were recorded for this clonotype. The V call is TRBV24-1, the J call TRBJ2-5, with 8 bases that match TRBD1. V lost 6 bases, J lost 2 bases, and 10 bases stayed unmatched. CDR1 and CDR2 from the germline V gene are KGHDR and SFDVKD. The CDR3 totals 16 residues. Here the CDR3 DNA reads TGTGCCACCAGTCGGACAGGGAATGGGGAGCAAGAGACCCAGTACTTC. Its protein product is CATSRTGNGEQETQYF.

V is TRBV20-1 and J is TRBJ1-1; D remains ambiguous. Germline-derived CDR1 and CDR2 are DFQATT and SNEGSKA (reference sequence). The CDR3 sequence is 11 residues long. Trimming pared 6 bases from V and 5 bases from J, leaving 10 bases between. CDR3 loop: CSARPGTEAFF. The CDR3 coding sequence is TGCAGTGCCCGGCCGGGGACTGAAGCTTTCTTT.

Remarks on this clonotype: A much larger clone lies a single base off, so this may be a read error. The CDR3 loop is CASSPAGVTEAFF. The DNA of the CDR3 is TGTGCCAGCAGTCCGGCAGGGGTCACTGAAGCTTTCTTT. The V and J genes are TRBV6-4 and TRBJ1-1; TRBD1 is a possible D gene (6 bases). The CDR3 totals 13 residues. The germline V gene encodes CDR1 MRHNA and CDR2 SNTAGT. V was shortened by 5 bases and J by 4 bases, with 11 bases between the two germline ends.

This clonotype appeared a few times. At one end the junction does not follow the germline gene, possibly because of a read error. The chain is built from TRBV5-1 and TRBJ2-7; tentatively, D is TRBD1 or TRBD2 (5 bases each). This CDR3 is built from 14 residues. Germline CDR1 reads SGHRS; CDR2 reads YFSETQ. CDR3: CASSNRDRDYGQYF. The CDR3 DNA is TGCGCCAGCAGCAACCGGGACCGAGACTACGGGCAGTATTTC.

In this sample, this clonotype turned up a few times. The rearrangement joins TRBV7-9 to TRBJ2-1, with TRBD2 matching 7 bases. The CDR3 consists of 17 residues. The junction had 15 bases not matched to a gene; V was cut back by 3 bases and J by 7 bases. CDR1 and CDR2 (germline): SEHNR, FQNEAQ (reference sequence). DNA of the CDR3: TGTGCCAGCAGCTTCATCCCAGCGGGGAAAATTGGGAATGAGCAGTTCTTC. Encoded protein: CASSFIPAGKIGNEQFF.

The chain couples TRBV7-2 to TRBJ1-4; possible D gene TRBD1, 5 bases. Trimming cost V 3 bases and J 2 bases, with 10 bases left between them. CDR3 length equals 15 residues. Per germline, CDR1 SGHTA and CDR2 FQGNSA. The CDR3 reads CASSLSGTTNEKLFF. The CDR3 nucleotides are TGTGCCAGCAGCTTGTCCGGGACGACTAATGAAAAACTGTTTTTT.

This clonotype has just a few counts. This sequence joins TRBV5-4 and TRBJ2-1; the match to TRBD2 covers 10 bases. J gave up 7 bases and V 4 bases, and 17 bases lay outside the gene matches. The CDR3 runs 18 residues. CDR1 is SGHNT and CDR2 is YYREEE in the germline V gene (reference sequence). CDR3 sequence (DNA): TGTGCCAGCAGCCCCGGCCCGAGCGGGGGGGCCGTTTTGAATGAGCAGTTCTTC. Translated: CASSPGPSGGAVLNEQFF.

Here the CDR3 DNA reads TGTGCCATCAGTGAGACAGGCGGAGAGCTGTTTTTT. Its translation is CAISETGGELFF. This chain uses TRBV10-3 with TRBJ2-2; possible D gene TRBD1, 5 bases. The CDR3 extends over 12 amino acids. Between the trimmed V and J ends, which lost 2 bases and 11 bases, there was a span of 9 bases. The germline V gene encodes CDR1 ENHRY and CDR2 SYGVKD.

This clonotype was found a few times. This chain joins TRBV20-1 and TRBJ1-2; 8 bases are a match to TRBD1. The CDR3 runs 15 residues. V was pared by 0 bases and J by 5 bases, with 8 bases of the junction left unmatched. Germline V gene data show CDR1 as DFQATT and CDR2 as SNEGSKA (reference sequence). The CDR3 sequence: CSARDTTGVGYGYTF. The CDR3, as DNA: TGCAGTGCTAGAGATACGACAGGGGTGGGGTATGGCTACACCTTC.

The chain carries TRBV29-1 and TRBJ2-7, with D possibly matching TRBD1 (5 bases). V was pared by 4 bases and J by 7 bases, with 23 bases between. The CDR3 extends over 15 amino acids. In germline, CDR1 is SQVTM, CDR2 ANQGSEA. The CDR3: CSVGGSTEYVLEQYF. In nucleotides, the CDR3 is TGCAGCGTTGGGGGATCGACAGAATACGTCTTGGAGCAGTACTTC.

CDR3 DNA: TGCAGTGCTAGAGATTGGCGGGGGGCGAGTGAAGCTTTCTTT. Translated: CSARDWRGASEAFF. J is TRBJ1-1 and V is TRBV20-1; weak D call: TRBD1 (6 bases). V was cut by 0 bases and J by 7 bases, with 15 bases left in between. This CDR3 has 14 amino acids. CDR1 and CDR2 (germline): DFQATT, SNEGSKA (reference sequence).

This rearrangement joins TRBV20-1 to TRBJ2-7, with no clear D. This CDR3 is built from 13 residues. V lost 3 bases and J lost 5, with 14 bases in between. CDR1 and CDR2 from the germline V gene are DFQATT and SNEGSKA (reference sequence). Here the CDR3 DNA reads TGCAGTGCTAGCATATTAGTAGTAGACGAGCAGTACTTC. Translated, it gives CSASILVVDEQYF.

This sequence joins TRBV7-3 and TRBJ2-5, with D possibly TRBD2 on 6 matching bases. Germline V gene sequence: CDR1 SGHTA, CDR2 FQGTGA. V gave up 4 bases and J gave up 3 bases, with 12 bases separating them. The CDR3 extends over 14 amino acids. The chain's CDR3 is CASSSPGEEETQYF. CDR3 DNA sequence: TGTGCCAGCAGCTCCCCGGGGGAGGAAGAGACCCAGTACTTC.

This clonotype was counted at least ten times. V gene TRBV11-3 combines with J gene TRBJ2-1, with TRBD2 identical over 7 bases. Germline loops: CDR1 SGHNT, CDR2 YENEEA. V shed 1 base, J shed 10 bases, and the junction held 7 bases outside the gene matches. CDR3 length: 14 amino acids. The CDR3 bases are TGTGCCAGCAGCTTAGGCGAGGCGGGGGACGAGCAGTTCTTC. Residues: CASSLGEAGDEQFF.

In regard to this clonotype: A junction end diverges from the germline sequence, so it may reflect a read error. The V call is TRBV7-9, the J call TRBJ2-7; D perhaps matches TRBD2 (6 bases). This CDR3 region has 14 residues. CDR1 and CDR2 (germline): SEHNR, FQNEAQ (reference sequence). In nucleotides, the CDR3 is TGTGCCGGCAGCTGGTTTACTAGCTTCGACGAGCAGTACTTC. Translated, it gives CAGSWFTSFDEQYF.

The chain uses TRBV7-9 and TRBJ1-2; D is unclear. This CDR3 comprises 13 residues. Deletions cut 0 bases from V and 8 bases from J, with 10 bases between. Germline V lookup: CDR1 SEHNR, CDR2 FQNEAQ (reference sequence). The CDR3 DNA is TGTGCCAGCAGCTTAGCAGTCTCCTGGGGCTACACCTTC. This codes for CASSLAVSWGYTF.

This chain's CDR3 is CASSARLAEYEQYF. The CDR3 DNA reads as TGTGCCAGCAGTGCGCGACTAGCGGAGTACGAGCAGTACTTC. J is TRBJ2-7 and V is TRBV2, with 9 bases aligning to TRBD2. Germline lookup yields CDR1 SNHLY and CDR2 FYNNEI. CDR3 length: 14 residues. Trimming took 4 bases from V and 4 from J; bases not matched to a gene: 5.

The table lists this clonotype with a few counts. The V gene is TRBV5-4, the J gene TRBJ1-6; TRBD1 is a possible D gene (5 bases). CDR1 is SGHNT, CDR2 YYREEE, per germline (reference sequence). Trimming took 3 bases from V and 7 from J, leaving 11 bases between them. This CDR3 region has 14 residues. The CDR3 sequence: CASSSGRENSPLHF. The CDR3 coding sequence is TGTGCCAGCAGCTCGGGACGGGAAAATTCACCCCTCCACTTT. Variable domain in full (rest from reference TRBV5-4 and TRBJ1-6): ETGVTQSPTHLIKTRGQQVTLRCSSQSGHNTVSWYQQALGQGPQFIFQYYREEENGRGNFPPRFSGLQFPNYSSELNVNALELDDSALYLCASSSGRENSPLHFGNGTRLTVT.